This is a list of T cell receptor beta chains from one sample in a study of cytomegalovirus exposure and HLA in healthy donors. Some clones are missing from TCRdb's copy, which holds only in-frame ones; the method was immunoSEQ multiplex PCR. The repertoire holds fewer than 200,000 clones, with around 85% as singletons. The material sequenced was PBMCs. All receptors come from a man aged 18 to 29 in good health and CMV-seropositive. Each CDR3 is given with its conserved first and last residue. A D gene is named only where the DNA matches it firmly. The size of a clone is reported for some rows only, either as once, few or many, or as a class for expanded clones.

v_call	d_call	j_call	clone_size	cdr3_nt	cdr3_aa
TRBV6-1	TRBD1	TRBJ2-1	NA	TGTGCCAGCTCACGGGACAGGGTATACAATGAGCAGTTCTTC	CASSRDRVYNEQFF
TRBV21-1	NA	TRBJ1-5	NA	TGTGCCAGCTGGACAGGGCGCAATCAGCCCCAGCATTTT	CASWTGRNQPQHF
TRBV6-1	TRBD1	TRBJ2-3	NA	TGTGCCAGCAGTGTGGACAGGGGAAGCACAGATACGCAGTATTTT	CASSVDRGSTDTQYF
TRBV5-1	NA	TRBJ1-4	NA	TGCGCCAGCAGCTTTACGGGAACTAATGAAAAACTGTTTTTT	CASSFTGTNEKLFF
TRBV15	TRBD2	TRBJ2-3	once	TGTGCCACCAGCAGAGATTATCAAGCGGGGGGCTGGGATACGCAGTATTTT	CATSRDYQAGGWDTQYF
TRBV11-3	NA	TRBJ2-7	NA	TGTGCCAGCAGCTTAGATCGAGGGGGCTACGAGCAGTACTTC	CASSLDRGGYEQYF
TRBV6-5	NA	TRBJ2-1	NA	TGTGCCAGCAGCGTCGGGACTCTACCTTACAATGAGCAGTTCTTC	CASSVGTLPYNEQFF
TRBV7-3	TRBD1	TRBJ2-5	NA	TGTGCCAGCAGCTTGGGACAGGGGATCGGAGAGACCCAGTACTTC	CASSLGQGIGETQYF
TRBV28	TRBD2	TRBJ2-7	NA	TGTGCCAGCAGTGTACGATCAAGTAGCGGGATAGGAGGCTACGAGCAGTACTTC	CASSVRSSSGIGGYEQYF
TRBV28	NA	TRBJ1-2	NA	TGTGCCAGCAGTTCTTGGGCCGAGTTTTATGGCTACACCTTC	CASSSWAEFYGYTF
TRBV27	NA	TRBJ1-3	NA	TGTGCCAGCAGCAGCGACAGAAACTCTGGAAACACCATATATTTT	CASSSDRNSGNTIYF
TRBV28	NA	TRBJ2-3	NA	TGTGCCAGCAGCACCCCCCTCCCAGGGGTGGATACGCAGTATTTT	CASSTPLPGVDTQYF
TRBV28	NA	TRBJ2-1	NA	TGTGCCAGCAGTTCACGGGGGTACAATGAGCAGTTCTTC	CASSSRGYNEQFF
TRBV6-5	NA	TRBJ2-1	NA	TGTGCCAGCAGTCCTCGTAGTAGCGTCGATGAGCAGTTCTTC	CASSPRSSVDEQFF
TRBV6-5	TRBD2	TRBJ2-3	NA	TGTGCCAGCAGCCGTAGCGGGGACGGCACAGATACGCAGTATTTT	CASSRSGDGTDTQYF
TRBV30	NA	TRBJ2-7	few	TGTGCCTGGAGTGTAGGACCGGGGAAGGCCGAGCAGTACTTC	CAWSVGPGKAEQYF
TRBV5-1	TRBD1	TRBJ2-5	NA	TGCGCCAGCAGCTTACGACAGGGGTTCCAAGAGACCCAGTACTTC	CASSLRQGFQETQYF
TRBV12-5	TRBD1	TRBJ1-2	NA	TGTGCTAGTGGTATATCGCGAGACAGGGCCAAAGCACGGGATCATGGCTACACCTTC	CASGISRDRAKARDHGYTF
TRBV2	NA	TRBJ2-3	NA	TGTGCCAGCATGGGCGGGTACGCAGATACGCAGTATTTT	CASMGGYADTQYF
TRBV7-9	TRBD2	TRBJ2-1	NA	TGTGCCAGCAGCCCTTATAGCGGGGGGGGAGGGACCGGTGAGCAGTTCTTC	CASSPYSGGGGTGEQFF
TRBV29-1	TRBD1	TRBJ2-2	NA	TGCAGCGTCGCTATACAGGGGACCGGGGAGCTGTTTTTT	CSVAIQGTGELFF
TRBV7-9	TRBD1	TRBJ1-1	NA	TGTGCCAGCAGCCCACAGGGGGCGAACACTGAAGCTTTCTTT	CASSPQGANTEAFF
TRBV4-1	NA	TRBJ2-5	NA	TGCGCCAGCAGCCAAGTTAGCGATGATCGAGAGACCCAGTACTTC	CASSQVSDDRETQYF
TRBV6-1	NA	TRBJ1-3	NA	TGTGCCAGCAGTGACCCTGGACGGGGCTCTGGAAACACCATATATTTT	CASSDPGRGSGNTIYF